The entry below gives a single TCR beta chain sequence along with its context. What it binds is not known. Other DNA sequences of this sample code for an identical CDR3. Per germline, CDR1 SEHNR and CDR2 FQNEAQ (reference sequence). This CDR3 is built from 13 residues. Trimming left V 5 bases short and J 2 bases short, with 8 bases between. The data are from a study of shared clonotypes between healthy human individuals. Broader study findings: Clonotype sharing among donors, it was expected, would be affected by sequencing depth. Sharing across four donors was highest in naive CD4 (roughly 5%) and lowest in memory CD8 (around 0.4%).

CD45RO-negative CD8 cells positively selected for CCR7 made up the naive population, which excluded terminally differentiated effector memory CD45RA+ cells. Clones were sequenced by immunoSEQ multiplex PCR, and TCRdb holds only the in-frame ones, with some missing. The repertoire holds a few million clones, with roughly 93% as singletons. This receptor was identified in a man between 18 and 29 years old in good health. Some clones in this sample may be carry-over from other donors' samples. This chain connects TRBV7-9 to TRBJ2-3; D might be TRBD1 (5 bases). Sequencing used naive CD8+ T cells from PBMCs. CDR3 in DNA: TGTGCCAGCAGCCTAGGGGTCACAGATACGCAGTATTTT. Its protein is CASSLGVTDTQYF.